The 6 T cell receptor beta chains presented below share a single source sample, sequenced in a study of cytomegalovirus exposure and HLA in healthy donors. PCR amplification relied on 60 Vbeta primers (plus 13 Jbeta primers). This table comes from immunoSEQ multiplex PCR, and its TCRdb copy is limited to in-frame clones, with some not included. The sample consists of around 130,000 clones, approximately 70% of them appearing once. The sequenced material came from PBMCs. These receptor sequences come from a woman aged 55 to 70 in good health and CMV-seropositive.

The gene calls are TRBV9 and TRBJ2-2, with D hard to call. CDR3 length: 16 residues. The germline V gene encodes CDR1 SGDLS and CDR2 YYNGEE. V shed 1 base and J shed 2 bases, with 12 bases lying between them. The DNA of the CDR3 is TGTGCCAGCAGCGTATCCGGAACAGCCAACACCGGGGAGCTGTTTTTT. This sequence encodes CASSVSGTANTGELFF. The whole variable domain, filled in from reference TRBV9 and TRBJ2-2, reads DSGVTQTPKHLITATGQRVTLRCSPRSGDLSVYWYQQSLDQGLQFLIQYYNGEERAKGNILERFSAQQFPDLHSELNLSSLELGDSALYFCASSVSGTANTGELFFGEGSRLTVL.

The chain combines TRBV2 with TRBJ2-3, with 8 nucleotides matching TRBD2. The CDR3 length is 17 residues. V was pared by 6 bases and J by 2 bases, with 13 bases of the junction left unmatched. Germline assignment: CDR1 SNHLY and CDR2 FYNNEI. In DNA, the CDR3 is TGTGCCAGCAGCGACTTTAGCGGGGAGCCACTCACAGATACGCAGTATTTT. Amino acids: CASSDFSGEPLTDTQYF.

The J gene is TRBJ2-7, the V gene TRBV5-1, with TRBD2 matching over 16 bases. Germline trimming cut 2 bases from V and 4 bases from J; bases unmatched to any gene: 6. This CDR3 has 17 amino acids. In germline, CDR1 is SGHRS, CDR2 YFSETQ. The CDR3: CASSFAGTSGGEYEQYF. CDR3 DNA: TGCGCCAGCAGCTTTGCCGGGACTAGCGGGGGGGAATACGAGCAGTACTTC.

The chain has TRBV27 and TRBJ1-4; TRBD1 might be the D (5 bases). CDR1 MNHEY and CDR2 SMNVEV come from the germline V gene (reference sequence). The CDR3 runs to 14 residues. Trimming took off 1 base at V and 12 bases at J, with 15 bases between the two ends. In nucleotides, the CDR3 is TGTGCCAGCAGTTTATATCGTGGGGCATGGGAACTGTTTTTT. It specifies CASSLYRGAWELFF.

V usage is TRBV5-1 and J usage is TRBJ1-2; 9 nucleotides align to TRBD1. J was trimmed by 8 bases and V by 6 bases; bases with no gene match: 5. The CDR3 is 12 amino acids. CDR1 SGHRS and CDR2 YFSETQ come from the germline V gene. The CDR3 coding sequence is TGCGCCAGCACCCCAGGACAGGGGGGCTACACCTTC. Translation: CASTPGQGGYTF.

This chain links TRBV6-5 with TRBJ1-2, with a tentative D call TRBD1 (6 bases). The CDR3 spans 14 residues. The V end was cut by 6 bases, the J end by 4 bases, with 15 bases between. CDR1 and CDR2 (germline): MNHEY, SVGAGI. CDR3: CASSTPGAGYGYTF. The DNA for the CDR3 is TGTGCCAGCAGCACCCCAGGGGCGGGCTATGGCTACACCTTC.